This T cell receptor beta chain appears in the sequencing data of a study of blood T cell repertoires in COVID-19. Some clones are missing from TCRdb's copy, which holds only in-frame ones; the method was immunoSEQ multiplex PCR. The table has about 280,000 clones, roughly 85% seen once. This CDR3 comprises 11 residues. Unmatched junction bases numbered 2, after V lost 5 bases and J lost 12 bases. Germline lookup yields CDR1 SGHVS and CDR2 FQNEAQ. The V gene is TRBV7-8, the J gene TRBJ2-1; 9 bases align to TRBD1. The specimen sequenced was PBMCs or T cells enriched from blood (not recorded which). The source is a woman in her forties who had recovered from COVID-19. CDR3 residues: CASSQGQGQFF. In nucleotides, the CDR3 is TGTGCCAGCAGCCAGGGACAGGGGCAGTTCTTC.